This T cell receptor (beta chain) was sequenced in a study of OX40 agonist ivuxolimab in advanced cancers. Overall study: Prior checkpoint blockade (anti-PD-1, anti-PD-L1 or anti-CTLA-4) was permitted; under 50% had it. General study points: Compared with CD4+, CD8+ T cells on average had more expanded clones. The study did not work out the antigen specificity of the expanded peripheral T cells.

V was pared by 0 bases and J by 3 bases, with 6 bases between. Germline CDR1 MGHDK, CDR2 SYGVNS. The CDR3 runs to 14 residues. A remark on this clone: Antigen unknown.

TCRdb's table, derived via immunoSEQ multiplex PCR, lists solely in-frame clones and lacks some. The sample holds fewer than 85,000 clones, 65% to 90% seen once. This TCR was recovered from an adult with an advanced solid tumor such as melanoma, head and neck, liver or kidney cancer. This rearrangement joins TRBV25-1 to TRBJ1-5; unclear D gene. The specimen comprised CD4+ or CD8+ T cells sorted from blood, sampled in a trial of the OX40 agonist ivuxolimab. CDR3 loop: CASSEYGDNQPQHF. The CDR3 nucleotides read TGTGCCAGCAGTGAATACGGAGACAATCAGCCCCAGCATTTT.